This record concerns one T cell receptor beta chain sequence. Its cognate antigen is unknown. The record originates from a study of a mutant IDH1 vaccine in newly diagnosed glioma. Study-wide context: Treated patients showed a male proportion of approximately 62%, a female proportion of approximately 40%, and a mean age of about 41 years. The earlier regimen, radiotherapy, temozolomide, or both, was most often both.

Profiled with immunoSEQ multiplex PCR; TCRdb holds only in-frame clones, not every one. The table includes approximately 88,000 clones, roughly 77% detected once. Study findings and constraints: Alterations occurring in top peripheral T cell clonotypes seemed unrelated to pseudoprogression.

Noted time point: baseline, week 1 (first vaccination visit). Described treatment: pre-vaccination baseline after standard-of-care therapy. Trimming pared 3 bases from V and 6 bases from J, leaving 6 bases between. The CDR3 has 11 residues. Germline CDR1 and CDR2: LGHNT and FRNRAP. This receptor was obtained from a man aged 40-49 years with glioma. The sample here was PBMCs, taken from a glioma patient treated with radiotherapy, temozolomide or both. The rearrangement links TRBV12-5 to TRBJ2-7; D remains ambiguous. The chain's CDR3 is CASGFHSEQYF. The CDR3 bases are TGTGCTAGTGGTTTTCATAGCGAGCAGTACTTC. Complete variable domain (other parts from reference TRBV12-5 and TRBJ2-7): DARVTQTPRHKVTEMGQEVTMRCQPILGHNTVFWYRQTMMQGLELLAYFRNRAPLDDSGMPKDRFSAEMPDATLATLKIQPSEPRDSAVYFCASGFHSEQYFGPGTRLTVT.